This TCR beta chain was retrieved from a study of T cell responses to AZD1222 COVID-19 vaccine. CDR1 is LGHNA and CDR2 is YSLEER in the germline V gene. The CDR3 covers 15 residues. J gave up 3 bases and V 4 bases, and 5 bases lay outside the gene matches. Sequencing used immunoSEQ multiplex PCR; TCRdb keeps in-frame clones, though not all of them. Found here are 65,000 to 90,000 clones, about nine tenths of them singletons; the top ten hold about 20%. The rearrangement links TRBV4-3 to TRBJ1-1; 10 bases fit TRBD1. The sequence derives from an adult in good health. The sequences come from peripheral blood, collected on day 0 of AZD1222 vaccination. This chain's CDR3 is CASSRGGTGDTEAFF. In DNA, the CDR3 is TGCGCCAGCAGCCGGGGCGGGACAGGGGACACTGAAGCTTTCTTT.